This TCR beta chain was retrieved from a study of blood T cell repertoires in COVID-19. V lost 0 bases, J lost 2 bases, and 14 bases lay in between. Germline V gives CDR1 LGHNA, CDR2 YNFKEQ. CDR3 length: 17 residues. This clone has just a few counts. TCRdb's table, derived via immunoSEQ multiplex PCR, lists solely in-frame clones and lacks some. The repertoire holds fewer than 500,000 clones, with 86% as singletons. The sequence was obtained from a woman aged 25-40 years with active or convalescent COVID-19. This rearrangement joins TRBV4-2 to TRBJ1-5, with D possibly being TRBD1 (5 bases). The sequenced sample was peripheral blood. The CDR3: CASSQDWGGTGNQPQHF. CDR3 nucleotides: TGTGCCAGCAGCCAAGATTGGGGAGGGACGGGCAATCAGCCCCAGCATTTT.